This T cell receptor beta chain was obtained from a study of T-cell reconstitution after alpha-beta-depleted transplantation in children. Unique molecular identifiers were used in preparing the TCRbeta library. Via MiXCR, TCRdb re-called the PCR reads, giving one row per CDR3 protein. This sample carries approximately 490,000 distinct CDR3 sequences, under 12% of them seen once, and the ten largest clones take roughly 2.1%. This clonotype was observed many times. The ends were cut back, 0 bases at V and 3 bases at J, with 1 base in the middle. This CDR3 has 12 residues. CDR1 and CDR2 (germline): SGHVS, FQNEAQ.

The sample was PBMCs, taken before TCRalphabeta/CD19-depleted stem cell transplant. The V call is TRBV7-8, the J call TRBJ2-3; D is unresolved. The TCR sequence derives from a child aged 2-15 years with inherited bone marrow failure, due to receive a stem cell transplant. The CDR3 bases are TGTGCCAGCAGCTTAGCGACAGATACGCAGTATTTT. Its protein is CASSLATDTQYF.